This entry lists 3 T cell receptor beta chains sequenced from one sample in a study of Graves' ophthalmopathy and Graves' hyperthyroidism. RNA transcripts yielded amplified TCR beta CDR3 regions. The library came from an HTBI-primed first-round RT-PCR and a second-round multiplex PCR. TCRdb called the multiplex PCR reads again in MiXCR, with one record for every CDR3 protein. The table includes about 740,000 distinct CDR3 sequences, roughly two fifths detected once. Sample: peripheral blood. The receptors stem from an adult man with Graves' ophthalmopathy.

This clonotype has only a few counts. This chain connects TRBV19 to TRBJ2-5, with D perhaps TRBD2 (6 bases). Deletions cut 4 bases from V and 1 base from J, with 13 bases between. Germline V gene data show CDR1 as LNHDA and CDR2 as SQIVND (reference sequence). CDR3 length: 15 residues. The CDR3 protein is CASSNSGVPQETQYF. As DNA, the CDR3 is TGTGCCAGTAGTAACTCGGGAGTTCCCCAAGAGACCCAGTACTTC.

The gene calls are TRBV29-1 and TRBJ1-2; tentatively, D is TRBD1 (6 bases). Germline V lookup: CDR1 SQVTM, CDR2 ANQGSEA. CDR3 size: 14 residues. V was pared by 4 bases and J by 1 base, with 13 bases between. This CDR3 is CSVAAGADNYGYTF. In DNA form, the CDR3 reads TGCAGCGTTGCGGCAGGGGCGGATAACTATGGCTACACCTTC.

This clonotype was seen at least ten times. The chain couples TRBV24-1 to TRBJ1-6; D not certain. Looked up from germline, CDR1 is KGHDR and CDR2 is SFDVKD. V lost 4 bases and J 7 bases, leaving 10 bases between the germline ends. CDR3 length: 14 amino acids. CDR3 amino acids: CATSESGYNSPLHF. CDR3 bases: TGTGCCACCAGTGAGTCGGGCTACAATTCACCCCTCCACTTT.